This TCR beta chain is drawn from a study of blood T cell repertoires in COVID-19. For the study at large: Spain, Italy and the United States supplied samples that represented acute and convalescent COVID-19. Sources were T cells, B-cell-depleted T cells, or PBMCs; the material itself was cDNA or gDNA.

The CDR3 is 15 amino acids. The junction had 5 bases not matched to a gene; V was cut back by 2 bases and J by 7 bases. Per the germline V gene, CDR1 is SGHRS and CDR2 is YFSETQ. As handled by the study authors: Scientists estimated how many nucleated cells there were by amplifying reference gene primers. The table came from immunoSEQ multiplex PCR; TCRdb's copy has only in-frame clones and leaves some out. The V and J calls and clone size are taken from that table; D and trimming were inferred from the DNA. The table includes about 75,000 clones, 70% to 90% detected once. J is TRBJ2-1 and V is TRBV5-1; 11 bases agree with TRBD1. The clonotype originates from a human donor in a cohort sampled during active COVID-19. Sequenced: peripheral blood. The CDR3 DNA is TGCGCCAGCAGCTTTAGGACAGGGGGCGCAAATGAGCAGTTCTTC. It specifies CASSFRTGGANEQFF.